Detailed here is one T cell receptor (beta chain). The assay was immunoSEQ multiplex PCR, and TCRdb's table has in-frame clones only and misses some. The repertoire has around 280,000 clones, roughly 80% of them found once; the top ten carry approximately 3.8%. This sample was included in a study of blood T cell repertoires in COVID-19. Study background: In each case, the material was cDNA or gDNA derived from T cells, B-cell-depleted T cells, or PBMCs.

Germline V gene sequence: CDR1 LNHDA, CDR2 SQIVND (reference sequence). V lost 5 bases, J lost 2 bases, and 13 bases lay in between. This CDR3 region has 15 residues. The receptor's source is a woman between 50 and 59 years old with active or convalescent COVID-19. This chain links TRBV19 with TRBJ1-5, with a weak D call TRBD1 (5 bases). The sequencing sample was made of peripheral blood. CDR3 bases: TGTGCCAGTAGTGATTCGGGGGATGGCAATCAGCCCCAGCATTTT. Its protein product is CASSDSGDGNQPQHF.